Presented here are 9 T cell receptor beta chains from one specimen sequenced in a study of blood T cell repertoires in COVID-19. Measured with immunoSEQ multiplex PCR; TCRdb has only the in-frame clones, and not every one. The sample lists 150,000 to 200,000 clones, 89% occurring once. Input material: peripheral blood. These receptors were obtained from a man aged 60 to 75 with acute or convalescent COVID-19.

V gene TRBV5-4 combines with J gene TRBJ2-1; TRBD2 agrees at 7 bases. Germline-derived CDR1 and CDR2 are SGHNT and YYREEE (reference sequence). The CDR3 totals 16 residues. V gave up 4 bases and J gave up 0 bases; unmatched junction bases: 7. The CDR3 DNA reads as TGTGCCAGCAGCCGTCTAGGCGGGAGCTCCTACAATGAGCAGTTCTTC. It is translated as CASSRLGGSSYNEQFF.

J is TRBJ1-1 and V is TRBV10-3; 7 bases line up with TRBD1. Per the germline V gene, CDR1 is ENHRY and CDR2 is SYGVKD. Unmatched junction bases numbered 11, after V lost 6 bases and J lost 7 bases. This CDR3 region has 14 residues. The CDR3 DNA reads TGTGCCATCAGGAAAATAACAGGGGAGGATGAAGCTTTCTTT. This gives the protein CAIRKITGEDEAFF.

The rearrangement uses TRBV5-1 and TRBJ1-2; tentatively, D is TRBD1 (5 bases). V was pared by 0 bases and J by 1 base, with 7 bases between. The CDR3 has 14 residues. CDR1 is SGHRS and CDR2 is YFSETQ in the germline V gene. CDR3 in DNA: TGCGCCAGCAGCTTGGAGGGGTATAACTATGGCTACACCTTC. Translating it yields CASSLEGYNYGYTF.

This rearrangement joins TRBV4-2 to TRBJ2-1; 9 bases are shared with TRBD1. The trim removed 1 base at V and 5 bases at J, leaving 3 bases unmatched. CDR1 is LGHNA and CDR2 is YNFKEQ in the germline V gene. The CDR3 spans 15 residues. The CDR3 DNA reads as TGTGCCAGCAGCCAAGGGACAGGGGACAACAATGAGCAGTTCTTC. Residues: CASSQGTGDNNEQFF.

This clone was detected ten times or more. The V gene is TRBV5-6, the J gene TRBJ1-5; 8 nucleotides align to TRBD1. CDR1 SGHDT and CDR2 YYEEEE come from the germline V gene. J lost 7 bases, V lost 4 bases, and 7 bases had no gene match. CDR3 length equals 14 residues. CDR3 nucleotide sequence: TGTGCCAGCAGCATCAGGGGGCTAGGGCAGCCCCAGCATTTT. This encodes CASSIRGLGQPQHF.

The chain couples TRBV5-4 to TRBJ1-2; D is ambiguous. The V gene lost 4 bases and the J gene lost 4 bases, with 14 bases spanning the gap. Per the germline V gene, CDR1 is SGHNT and CDR2 is YYREEE (reference sequence). This CDR3 spans 14 amino acids. The CDR3 DNA follows: TGTGCCAGCAGCCCGGGCGAGAGGGTCTATGGCTACACCTTC. Translation: CASSPGERVYGYTF.

The rearrangement joins TRBV19 to TRBJ1-5; a possible D gene is TRBD1 (6 bases). In germline, CDR1 is LNHDA, CDR2 SQIVND (reference sequence). V lost 8 bases and J lost 0, with 11 bases in between. The CDR3 length is 14 residues. CDR3 loop: CASEGGYSNQPQHF. CDR3 nucleotides: TGTGCCAGTGAAGGGGGATATAGCAATCAGCCCCAGCATTTT.

The chain is built from TRBV27 and TRBJ2-2; 13 bases map to TRBD2. The V gene's germline CDR1 is MNHEY and CDR2 SMNVEV (reference sequence). The junction had 10 bases not matched to a gene; V was cut back by 6 bases and J by 6 bases. The CDR3 extends over 17 amino acids. The CDR3 bases are TGTGCCAGCAGAGCCGGACTAGCGGGGGAGAAACCCGGGGAGCTGTTTTTT. Its protein is CASRAGLAGEKPGELFF.

This chain connects TRBV10-3 to TRBJ2-7, with 7 bases fitting TRBD1. Germline trimming cut 5 bases from V and 0 bases from J; bases unmatched to any gene: 4. Germline V gene data show CDR1 as ENHRY and CDR2 as SYGVKD. CDR3 length: 14 residues. This CDR3 is CAISQGVGSYEQYF. In nucleotides, the CDR3 is TGTGCCATCAGTCAGGGGGTTGGCTCCTACGAGCAGTACTTC.